One sample yielded the 9 T cell receptor beta chains listed below, sequenced in a study of OX40 agonist ivuxolimab in advanced cancers. Sequencing used immunoSEQ multiplex PCR; TCRdb keeps in-frame clones, though not all of them. There are about 150,000 clones in the sample; roughly 94% occur only once, and 0.3% to 0.35% lies in the top ten. The specimen was CD4+ or CD8+ T cells sorted from blood, collected in a trial of the OX40 agonist ivuxolimab. The receptors shown here come from an adult with an advanced solid tumor such as melanoma, head and neck, liver or kidney cancer.

The rearrangement uses TRBV27 and TRBJ1-1; the match to TRBD1 covers 10 bases. Per the germline V gene, CDR1 is MNHEY and CDR2 is SMNVEV (reference sequence). V lost 5 bases to trimming and J lost 5 bases; unmatched junction nucleotides: 11. CDR3 length: 16 residues. CDR3 in DNA: TGTGCCAGCAGTCCCTTTTCTGGGACAGGGGATACTGAAGCTTTCTTT. It encodes CASSPFSGTGDTEAFF.

This chain connects TRBV7-2 to TRBJ1-4; the D is unclear. The germline V gene has CDR1 SGHTA and CDR2 FQGNSA. This CDR3 has 16 amino acids. Trimming removed 2 bases at V and 4 bases at J, with 14 bases between. CDR3 nucleotide sequence: TGTGCCAGCAGCTTAAATAAGGTCCCAATTAATGAAAAACTGTTTTTT. Translating it yields CASSLNKVPINEKLFF. Supplemented by reference TRBV7-2 and TRBJ1-4, the full variable domain reads GAGVSQSPSNKVTEKGKDVELRCDPISGHTALYWYRQSLGQGLEFLIYFQGNSAPDKSGLPSDRFSAERTGGSVSTLTIQRTQQEDSAVYLCASSLNKVPINEKLFFGSGTQLSVL.

This chain connects TRBV4-1 to TRBJ2-5; D gene ambiguous. Germline CDR1 and CDR2: MGHRA and YSYEKL. This CDR3 has 15 residues. V was shortened by 1 base and J by 2 bases, with 11 bases between the two germline ends. CDR3 in DNA: TGCGCCAGCAGCCAAGTTCCGCCGCCTCAAGAGACCCAGTACTTC. This sequence encodes CASSQVPPPQETQYF.

This clone appeared once. The chain combines TRBV9 with TRBJ1-6; D perhaps matches TRBD1 (6 bases). Trimming removed 3 bases at V and 9 bases at J, with 16 bases between. Germline V gene lookup returns CDR1 SGDLS and CDR2 YYNGEE. The CDR3 extends over 15 amino acids. This chain's CDR3 is CASSAAGEVGSPLHF. The CDR3 DNA reads TGTGCCAGCAGCGCGGCAGGGGAGGTTGGTTCACCCCTCCACTTT. Combining the CDR3 with reference TRBV9 and TRBJ1-6 gives the whole variable domain DSGVTQTPKHLITATGQRVTLRCSPRSGDLSVYWYQQSLDQGLQFLIQYYNGEERAKGNILERFSAQQFPDLHSELNLSSLELGDSALYFCASSAAGEVGSPLHFGNGTRLTVT.

The rearrangement joins TRBV5-5 to TRBJ2-7, with D tentatively TRBD1 (5 bases). V lost 3 bases, J lost 2 bases, and 15 bases lay in between. The CDR3 contains 15 residues. Germline V gives CDR1 SGHKS, CDR2 YYEKEE (reference sequence). In nucleotides, the CDR3 is TGTGCCAGCAGCTCGAACAGGATATCCACCTACGAGCAGTACTTC. Its translation is CASSSNRISTYEQYF. Variable domain in full (rest from reference TRBV5-5 and TRBJ2-7): DAGVTQSPTHLIKTRGQQVTLRCSPISGHKSVSWYQQVLGQGPQFIFQYYEKEERGRGNFPDRFSARQFPNYSSELNVNALLLGDSALYLCASSSNRISTYEQYFGPGTRLTVT.

The table lists this clone with a few counts. This rearrangement joins TRBV7-3 to TRBJ2-1; D uncertain. The V gene's germline CDR1 is SGHTA and CDR2 FQGTGA. This CDR3 has 15 amino acids. V dropped 2 bases and J dropped 0 bases, with 8 bases sitting between them. CDR3 loop: CASSLQKSSYNEQFF. Here the CDR3 DNA reads TGTGCCAGCAGCTTACAGAAGAGCTCCTACAATGAGCAGTTCTTC.

This clone was recorded once. V is TRBV9 and J is TRBJ1-2, with a tentative D call TRBD1 (6 bases). The germline V and J ends were trimmed by 7 bases and 2 bases, with 15 bases remaining between them. The germline V gene has CDR1 SGDLS and CDR2 YYNGEE. The CDR3 has 14 amino acids. The CDR3 loop is CASGRAGANYGYTF. The CDR3 region has the DNA TGTGCCAGCGGGCGGGCAGGGGCCAACTATGGCTACACCTTC. Full variable domain (missing parts from reference TRBV9 and TRBJ1-2): DSGVTQTPKHLITATGQRVTLRCSPRSGDLSVYWYQQSLDQGLQFLIQYYNGEERAKGNILERFSAQQFPDLHSELNLSSLELGDSALYFCASGRAGANYGYTFGSGTRLTVV.

The J gene is TRBJ2-5, the V gene TRBV18; no definite D call. There are 13 residues in the CDR3. The germline V gene has CDR1 KGHSH and CDR2 LQKENI. V was cut by 6 bases and J by 5 bases, with 13 bases left in between. The DNA for the CDR3 is TGTGCCAGCTCGTCACCCGGATCGGAGACCCAGTACTTC. Translating it yields CASSSPGSETQYF.

This clone was seen a single time. The V and J genes are TRBV4-3 and TRBJ1-1, with D perhaps matching TRBD1 (5 bases). The CDR3 runs to 14 residues. Trimming cost V 1 base and J 5 bases, with 11 bases left between them. CDR1 LGHNA and CDR2 YSLEER come from the germline V gene. In DNA form, the CDR3 reads TGCGCCAGCAGCCAAGGGGGCCGAAGAACTGAAGCTTTCTTT. Protein product: CASSQGGRRTEAFF.